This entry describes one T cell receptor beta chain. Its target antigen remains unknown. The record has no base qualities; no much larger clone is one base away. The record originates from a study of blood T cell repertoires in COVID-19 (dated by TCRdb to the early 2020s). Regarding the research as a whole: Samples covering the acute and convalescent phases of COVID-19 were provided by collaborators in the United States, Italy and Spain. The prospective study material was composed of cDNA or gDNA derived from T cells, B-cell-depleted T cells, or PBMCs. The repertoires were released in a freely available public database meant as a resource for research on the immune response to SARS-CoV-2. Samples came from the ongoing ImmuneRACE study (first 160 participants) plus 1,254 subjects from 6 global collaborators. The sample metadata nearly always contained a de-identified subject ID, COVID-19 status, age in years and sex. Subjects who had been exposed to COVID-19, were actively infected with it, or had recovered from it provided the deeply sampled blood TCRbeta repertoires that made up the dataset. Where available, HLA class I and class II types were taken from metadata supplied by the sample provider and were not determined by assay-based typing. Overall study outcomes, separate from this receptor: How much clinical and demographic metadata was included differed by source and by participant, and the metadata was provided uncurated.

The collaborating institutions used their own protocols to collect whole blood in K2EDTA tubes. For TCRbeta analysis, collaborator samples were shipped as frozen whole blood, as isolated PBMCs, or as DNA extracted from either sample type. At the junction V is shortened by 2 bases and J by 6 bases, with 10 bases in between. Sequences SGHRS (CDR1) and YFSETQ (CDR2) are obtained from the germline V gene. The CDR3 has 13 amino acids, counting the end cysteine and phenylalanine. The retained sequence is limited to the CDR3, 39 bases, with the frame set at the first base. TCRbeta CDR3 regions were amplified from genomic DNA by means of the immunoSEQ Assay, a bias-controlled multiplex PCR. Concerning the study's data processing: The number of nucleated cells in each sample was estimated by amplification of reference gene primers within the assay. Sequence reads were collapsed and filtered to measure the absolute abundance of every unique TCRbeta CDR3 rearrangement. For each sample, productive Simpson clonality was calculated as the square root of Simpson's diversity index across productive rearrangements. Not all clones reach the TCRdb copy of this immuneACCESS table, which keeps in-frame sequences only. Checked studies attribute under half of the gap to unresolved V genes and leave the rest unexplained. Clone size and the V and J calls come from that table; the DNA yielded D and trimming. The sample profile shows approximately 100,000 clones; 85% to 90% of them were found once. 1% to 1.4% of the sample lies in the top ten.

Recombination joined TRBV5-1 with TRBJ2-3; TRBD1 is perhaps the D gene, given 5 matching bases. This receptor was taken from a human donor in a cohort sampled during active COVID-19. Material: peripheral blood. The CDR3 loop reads CASSFRAGDTQYF. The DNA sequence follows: TGCGCCAGCAGCTTTCGGGCAGGGGATACGCAGTATTTT.